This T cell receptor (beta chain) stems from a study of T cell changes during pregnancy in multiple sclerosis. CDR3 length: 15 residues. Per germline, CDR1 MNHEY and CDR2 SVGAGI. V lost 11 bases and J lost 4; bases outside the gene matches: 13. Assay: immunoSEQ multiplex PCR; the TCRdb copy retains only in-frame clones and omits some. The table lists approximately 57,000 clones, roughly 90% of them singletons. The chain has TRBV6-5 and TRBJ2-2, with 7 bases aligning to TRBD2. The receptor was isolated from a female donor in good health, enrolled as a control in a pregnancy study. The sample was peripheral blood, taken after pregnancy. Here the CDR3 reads CAAGDGTAFTGELFF. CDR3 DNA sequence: TGTGCCGCGGGGGACGGGACTGCGTTCACCGGGGAGCTGTTTTTT.